These 25 T cell receptor beta chains originate from one sample sequenced in a study of blood T cell repertoires in COVID-19. Using immunoSEQ multiplex PCR, the repertoire was profiled, and TCRdb retains in-frame clones only, with some absent. The repertoire holds 250,000 to 300,000 clones, about 91% seen once, with around 13% in the top ten. The sequencing input was peripheral blood. The receptor source for this set is a woman in her fifties or sixties with acute or convalescent COVID-19.

CDR3 DNA sequence: TGTGCCACCAGCAGATGGGGCGGAAGCTCCTACAATGAGCAGTTCTTC. Its translation is CATSRWGGSSYNEQFF. This chain uses TRBV15 with TRBJ2-1; a weak D match, TRBD1 (5 bases). CDR3 length: 16 residues. Germline CDR1 and CDR2: LNHNV and YYDKDF (reference sequence). V gave up 2 bases and J gave up 0 bases, with 11 bases separating them.

The chain has TRBV5-1 and TRBJ2-7; 8 nucleotides match TRBD1. There are 15 residues in the CDR3. V was clipped by 4 bases and J by 4 bases; unmatched bases: 10. Looked up from germline, CDR1 is SGHRS and CDR2 is YFSETQ. This CDR3 reads CASSPKDRELYEQYF. CDR3 DNA sequence: TGCGCCAGCAGCCCCAAGGACAGGGAATTGTACGAGCAGTACTTC.

The chain has TRBV2 and TRBJ2-7; D is perhaps TRBD2 (6 bases). Germline V CDR1 and CDR2: SNHLY, FYNNEI. The CDR3 is made up of 13 amino acids. The V gene lost 7 bases and the J gene lost 5 bases, with 15 bases spanning the gap. The CDR3 sequence is CASIREVGDEQYF. Here the CDR3 DNA reads TGTGCCAGCATTAGGGAGGTGGGGGACGAGCAGTACTTC.

The chain carries TRBV5-1 and TRBJ2-3; TRBD2 agrees at 12 bases. Germline CDR1 reads SGHRS; CDR2 reads YFSETQ. The CDR3 spans 16 residues. The J segment lost 4 bases and the V segment lost 4 bases, leaving 7 bases of the junction unmatched. For the CDR3, the DNA is TGCGCCAGCAGCCCCGGACTAGCGGGGATGTCAGATACGCAGTATTTT. Translation: CASSPGLAGMSDTQYF.

The V gene is TRBV27, the J gene TRBJ2-3; tentative D call: TRBD1 (6 bases). The CDR3 extends over 16 amino acids. The V and J ends lost 6 bases and 1 base respectively, with 17 bases between them. Germline V gene lookup returns CDR1 MNHEY and CDR2 SMNVEV (reference sequence). The CDR3 coding sequence is TGTGCCAGCAGGGGGGCCGATACCCGAGGCACAGATACGCAGTATTTT. Protein sequence: CASRGADTRGTDTQYF.

This clone was seen more than once but under ten times. The rearrangement joins TRBV7-2 to TRBJ2-5, with 7 bases aligning to TRBD2. Germline V gene sequence: CDR1 SGHTA, CDR2 FQGNSA. V shed 5 bases and J 5 bases; nucleotides not matched to a gene: 5. The CDR3 has 13 residues. In DNA, the CDR3 is TGTGCCAGCAGCGGACGGGACTACGAGACCCAGTACTTC. Its protein product is CASSGRDYETQYF. Variable domain in full (rest from reference TRBV7-2 and TRBJ2-5): GAGVSQSPSNKVTEKGKDVELRCDPISGHTALYWYRQSLGQGLEFLIYFQGNSAPDKSGLPSDRFSAERTGGSVSTLTIQRTQQEDSAVYLCASSGRDYETQYFGPGTRLLVL.

The chain combines TRBV29-1 with TRBJ1-2, with D possibly matching TRBD1 (5 bases). Germline CDR1 SQVTM, CDR2 ANQGSEA. The CDR3 loop spans 12 amino acids. Deletions cut 3 bases from V and 4 bases from J, with 9 bases between. In DNA form, the CDR3 reads TGCAGCGTTGACAGGGAGGGCTATGGCTACACCTTC. It specifies CSVDREGYGYTF.

The chain combines TRBV16 with TRBJ1-2; D might be TRBD1 (5 bases). Germline V gene data show CDR1 as KGHSY and CDR2 as FQNENV. The CDR3 is 14 residues long. Trimming took off 8 bases at V and 0 bases at J, with 13 bases between the two ends. In DNA, the CDR3 is TGTGCCAGCGGACCGCGGGGGACTAACTATGGCTACACCTTC. It encodes CASGPRGTNYGYTF. Full variable domain (remainder filled in from reference TRBV16 and TRBJ1-2): GEEVAQTPKHLVRGEGQKAKLYCAPIKGHSYVFWYQQVLKNEFKFLISFQNENVFDETGMPKERFSAKCLPNSPCSLEIQATKLEDSAVYFCASGPRGTNYGYTFGSGTRLTVV.

The chain employs TRBV6-5 and TRBJ2-3, with a possible D match to TRBD2 (6 bases). Germline assignment: CDR1 MNHEY and CDR2 SVGAGI. This CDR3 has 14 amino acids. Trimming took 2 bases from V and 1 from J, leaving 7 bases between them. This CDR3 reads CASSYGGGTDTQYF. The CDR3 nucleotides read TGTGCCAGCAGTTACGGCGGGGGCACAGATACGCAGTATTTT.

The chain carries TRBV28 and TRBJ1-1; 8 bases agree with TRBD1. Germline trimming cut 2 bases from V and 2 bases from J; bases unmatched to any gene: 1. The CDR3 consists of 14 residues. The germline V gene has CDR1 MDHEN and CDR2 SYDVKM. This CDR3 is CASSLAGGNTEAFF. The CDR3 DNA follows: TGTGCCAGCAGTTTAGCAGGGGGCAACACTGAAGCTTTCTTT.

This rearrangement joins TRBV3-1 (or the pseudogene TRBV3-2) to TRBJ2-1; 11 bases match TRBD1. With 0 bases clipped from V and 6 bases from J, the junction kept 4 bases outside the gene matches. Germline loops: CDR1 LGHDT, CDR2 YNNKEL (reference sequence). The CDR3 consists of 16 residues. The CDR3 coding sequence is TGTGCCAGCAGCCAAGACCGGGACAGGGGGTCCAATGAGCAGTTCTTC. Translation: CASSQDRDRGSNEQFF.

The chain combines TRBV28 with TRBJ2-7; D not resolved. The CDR3 sequence is 13 residues long. V lost 4 bases, J lost 2 bases, and 9 bases lay in between. Germline CDR1 is MDHEN and CDR2 is SYDVKM. CDR3 region: CASSSPPTYEQYF. The CDR3 DNA reads as TGTGCCAGCAGTTCCCCCCCCACCTACGAGCAGTACTTC. The full variable domain, rest sourced from reference TRBV28 and TRBJ2-7, is DVKVTQSSRYLVKRTGEKVFLECVQDMDHENMFWYRQDPGLGLRLIYFSYDVKMKEKGDIPEGYSVSREKKERFSLILESASTNQTSMYLCASSSPPTYEQYFGPGTRLTVT.

In nucleotides, the CDR3 is TGTGCCTGGAGAGGGCCGGGGGCCTACAATGAGCAGTTCTTC. It encodes CAWRGPGAYNEQFF. The chain uses TRBV30 and TRBJ2-1, with D possibly being TRBD2 (6 bases). Germline CDR1 and CDR2: GTSNPN and SVGIG (reference sequence). This CDR3 contains 14 residues. V shed 3 bases and J shed 2 bases, with 11 bases lying between them. The entire variable domain, with the rest obtained from reference TRBV30 and TRBJ2-1, is as follows: SQTIHQWPATLVQPVGSPLSLECTVEGTSNPNLYWYRQAAGRGLQLLFYSVGIGQISSEVPQNLSASRPQDRQFILSSKKLLLSDSGFYLCAWRGPGAYNEQFFGPGTRLTVL.

The chain employs TRBV6-5 and TRBJ1-5; D might be TRBD1 (5 bases). CDR1 is MNHEY and CDR2 is SVGAGI in the germline V gene. With 8 bases removed from V and 6 bases from J, the gap between germline ends came to 14 bases. The CDR3 is 13 amino acids. The CDR3 is CASYSPTVQPQHF. CDR3 nucleotides: TGTGCCAGCTATTCTCCGACAGTTCAGCCCCAGCATTTT.

The chain links TRBV7-2 to TRBJ1-3; maybe TRBD1 (5 bases). V lost 1 base and J lost 8, with 12 bases in between. CDR1 is SGHTA and CDR2 is FQGNSA in the germline V gene. CDR3 length: 14 amino acids. CDR3: CASSLEGVADTIYF. For the CDR3, the DNA is TGTGCCAGCAGCTTAGAAGGGGTGGCGGACACCATATATTTT.

The V gene is TRBV5-1, the J gene TRBJ2-7; tentative D call: TRBD1 (5 bases). CDR3 length: 13 residues. V was clipped by 4 bases and J by 4 bases, with 12 bases between them. Germline CDR1 and CDR2: SGHRS and YFSETQ. CDR3 residues: CASSASGWYEQYF. Written as DNA, the CDR3 is TGCGCCAGCAGCGCGTCAGGGTGGTACGAGCAGTACTTC.

The chain recombines TRBV6-2 or TRBV6-3 with TRBJ2-2; 7 bases match TRBD2. V lost 5 bases, J lost 4 bases, and 10 bases stayed unmatched. Germline V gene data show CDR1 as MNHEY and CDR2 as SVGEGT. CDR3 length: 16 residues. The CDR3 is CASSRAGTTFTGELFF. The CDR3 DNA reads TGTGCCAGCAGTAGAGCCGGGACTACCTTCACCGGGGAGCTGTTTTTT.

The V and J genes are TRBV7-9 and TRBJ1-4; 7 bases agree with TRBD1. Germline V gene data show CDR1 as SEHNR and CDR2 as FQNEAQ (reference sequence). The CDR3 has 14 residues. V shed 5 bases and J 7 bases; nucleotides not matched to a gene: 7. The CDR3 sequence: CASSPRDSGEKLFF. CDR3 nucleotides: TGTGCCAGCAGCCCCCGGGACAGTGGTGAAAAACTGTTTTTT.

V usage is TRBV5-1 and J usage is TRBJ1-1, with 7 positions matching TRBD1. Germline trimming cut 5 bases from V and 7 bases from J; bases unmatched to any gene: 14. Germline V CDR1 and CDR2: SGHRS, YFSETQ. The CDR3 spans 15 residues. The CDR3 nucleotides read TGCGCCAGCAGTGTCCTGGGGACAGAAGTTCGTGAAGCTTTCTTT. Residues: CASSVLGTEVREAFF.

The chain carries TRBV19 and TRBJ1-1, with 11 bases lining up with TRBD1. The V segment lost 4 bases and the J segment 4 bases; nucleotides outside the gene matches: 5. The length of the CDR3 is 15 residues. The V gene's germline CDR1 is LNHDA and CDR2 SQIVND (reference sequence). CDR3 in amino acids: CASSKPGTGGTEAFF. CDR3 nucleotides: TGTGCCAGTAGTAAGCCCGGGACAGGGGGCACTGAAGCTTTCTTT.

The chain links TRBV9 to TRBJ1-6; perhaps TRBD1 as D (6 bases). This CDR3 has 15 amino acids. Germline V CDR1 and CDR2: SGDLS, YYNGEE. Trimming shortened V by 4 bases and J by 4 bases, and 12 bases separated the two germline ends. CDR3 protein: CASSPRQEYNSPLHF. CDR3 sequence (DNA): TGTGCCAGCAGCCCCCGACAGGAGTATAATTCACCCCTCCACTTT.

This chain joins TRBV9 and TRBJ2-7, with 11 bases aligning to TRBD1. The CDR3 loop spans 15 amino acids. Germline V gene data show CDR1 as SGDLS and CDR2 as YYNGEE. V shed 3 bases, J shed 4 bases, and the junction held 6 bases outside the gene matches. The CDR3: CASSASDRGPYEQYF. In nucleotides, the CDR3 is TGTGCCAGCAGCGCCTCGGACAGGGGGCCTTACGAGCAGTACTTC.

This chain connects TRBV3-1 (or the pseudogene TRBV3-2) to TRBJ2-2, with 9 bases aligning to TRBD2. V shed 5 bases, J shed 2 bases, and the junction held 6 bases outside the gene matches. Germline values: CDR1 LGHDT, CDR2 YNNKEL (reference sequence). The CDR3 runs 16 residues. CDR3 amino acids: CASSIGGLANTGELFF. The CDR3 coding sequence is TGTGCCAGCAGCATAGGGGGACTAGCTAACACCGGGGAGCTGTTTTTT.

This chain connects TRBV11-1 to TRBJ2-1; 11 nucleotides agree with TRBD2. J lost 6 bases, V lost 5 bases, and 3 bases had no gene match. CDR1 and CDR2 (germline): SGHAT, FQDESV (reference sequence). The CDR3 totals 14 residues. CDR3 DNA sequence: TGTGCCAGCAGCGGACTAGCGGGTTTCAATGAGCAGTTCTTC. Its protein is CASSGLAGFNEQFF.

The chain links TRBV4-1 to TRBJ1-2, with no clear D. CDR3 length: 13 residues. CDR1 is MGHRA and CDR2 is YSYEKL in the germline V gene. The V end lost 0 bases, the J end lost 8 bases, and 10 bases lay between the germline ends. The CDR3 is CASSQDSGFGYTF. The CDR3 DNA sequence: TGCGCCAGCAGCCAAGATTCCGGGTTCGGCTACACCTTC.